The entry below describes one T cell receptor (beta chain). What it recognizes is unknown. This specimen belongs to a study of T cells in tuberculosis. Study at large: T cells were selected with CD1B tetramers loaded with glucose monomycolate. General study points: Shorter CDR3-alpha in active tuberculosis partly drove smaller distances. Samples were chosen by availability of cryopreserved specimens. GMM-specific TCRs were nearer to active tuberculosis alpha repertoires, suggesting expansion.

Profiled with immunoSEQ multiplex PCR; TCRdb holds only in-frame clones, not every one. The data contain about 53,000 clones, about 95% of them singletons. Described time point: new active TB diagnosis, blood taken before or within 7 days of starting treatment. The clonotype was recovered from an adult with tuberculosis. The sample consisted of PBMCs, taken at tuberculosis diagnosis.

Written as DNA, the CDR3 is TGTGCCAGCAGTTCCGGGAACCCCAGGGGCTACACCTTC. Translated: CASSSGNPRGYTF. V and J are TRBV6-5 and TRBJ1-2; D is unclear. The V gene's germline CDR1 is MNHEY and CDR2 SVGAGI. The CDR3 contains 13 residues. Between the trimmed V and J ends, which lost 4 bases and 8 bases, there was a span of 14 bases.